A single sample gave rise to the 28 T cell receptor beta chains below, sequenced in a study of T cells after yellow fever vaccination. TCRdb passed the 5' RACE reads through MiXCR, listing each CDR3 protein once. The data contain some 400,000 distinct CDR3 sequences, over 5% of them singletons. Specimen: PBMCs, collected 5 days after the yellow fever booster vaccination. These receptors were taken from a man aged 25-40 years who received the YFV17D yellow fever vaccine.

This clonotype was recorded many times. V usage is TRBV28 and J usage is TRBJ2-3; tentative D call: TRBD2 (6 bases). CDR1 and CDR2 (germline): MDHEN, SYDVKM. Between the trimmed V and J ends, which lost 5 bases and 4 bases, there was a span of 16 bases. There are 15 residues in the CDR3. As DNA, the CDR3 is TGTGCCAGCAGTCCCTCGGGGGTCCCCGCAGATACGCAGTATTTT. It translates to CASSPSGVPADTQYF.

This clonotype was observed at least ten times. V is TRBV11-1 and J is TRBJ2-4; either TRBD1 or TRBD2 may fit D (6 bases each). CDR1 is SGHAT, CDR2 FQDESV, per germline (reference sequence). The V and J ends lost 2 bases and 3 bases respectively, with 20 bases between them. This CDR3 is 18 amino acids long. In DNA form, the CDR3 reads TGTGCCAGCAGCTTATATACGGGGGCAGGTGAAGGCAAAAACATTCAGTACTTC. Protein product: CASSLYTGAGEGKNIQYF.

This clonotype was found a few times. This rearrangement joins TRBV23-1 to TRBJ2-7; possibly TRBD1 for D (6 bases). TRBV23-1 is placed among ORFs of uncertain function. The V and J ends lost 2 bases and 1 base respectively, with 21 bases between them. The CDR3 is 18 residues long. Here the CDR3 reads CASSQIDDRPRVSYEQYF. CDR3 DNA sequence: TGCGCCAGCAGTCAAATCGATGACAGGCCGAGGGTATCCTACGAGCAGTACTTC.

This clonotype has a count of ten or more. In DNA, the CDR3 is TGTGCCAGCAGCTCCTGGGGGCAGGGGTACTTC. Translating it yields CASSSWGQGYF. V is TRBV7-2 and J is TRBJ2-7; D may be TRBD1 (6 bases). Germline loops: CDR1 SGHTA, CDR2 FQGNSA. The CDR3 loop spans 11 amino acids. V lost 4 bases to trimming and J lost 12 bases, with 13 bases between them.

This clonotype appeared many times. The chain employs TRBV6-5 and TRBJ2-7; D may be TRBD1 or TRBD2 (6 bases each). V lost 0 bases, J lost 2 bases, and 11 bases lay in between. From germline, CDR1 is MNHEY and CDR2 SVGAGI. The CDR3 sequence is 15 residues long. The chain's CDR3 is CASSYSWGAAYEQYF. CDR3 nucleotides: TGTGCCAGCAGTTACTCTTGGGGGGCCGCCTACGAGCAGTACTTC.

This chain joins TRBV2 and TRBJ1-1; no firm D call. CDR3 size: 13 residues. Germline V gene sequence: CDR1 SNHLY, CDR2 FYNNEI. Trimming stripped 6 bases from V and 6 bases from J, with 14 bases between. CDR3 in amino acids: CASRRSGESEAFF. CDR3 DNA sequence: TGTGCCAGCAGGAGGAGTGGGGAATCTGAAGCTTTCTTT.

This clonotype showed up just a few times. V is TRBV12-3 or TRBV12-4 and J is TRBJ1-5; 7 bases are shared with TRBD1. This CDR3 contains 16 residues. V dropped 5 bases and J dropped 6; count of bases not matched to a gene: 13. CDR3 loop: CASSPNLGGFGQPQHF. DNA for the CDR3: TGTGCCAGCAGTCCTAACTTAGGGGGCTTCGGTCAGCCCCAGCATTTT.

This clonotype occurred many times. The V gene is TRBV20-1, the J gene TRBJ2-5; 7 nucleotides line up with TRBD1. The CDR3 extends over 11 amino acids. The ends lost 5 bases at V and 3 bases at J; junction bases unmatched: 0. Germline lookup yields CDR1 DFQATT and CDR2 SNEGSKA (reference sequence). CDR3 nucleotides: TGCAGTGCTGGGACAGAAGAGACCCAGTACTTC. Protein sequence: CSAGTEETQYF.

The CDR3 DNA reads as TGTGCCAGCAGCACACTAGCGGGAAGGTTGAACGAGCAGTACTTC. It encodes CASSTLAGRLNEQYF. This chain connects TRBV7-9 to TRBJ2-7; the match to TRBD2 covers 10 bases. In germline, CDR1 is SEHNR, CDR2 FQNEAQ (reference sequence). V lost 5 bases and J lost 5; bases outside the gene matches: 9. The CDR3 extends over 15 amino acids.

The chain couples TRBV2 to TRBJ1-2; TRBD1 matches at 7 bases. V shed 5 bases and J 4 bases; nucleotides not matched to a gene: 4. Germline V gene lookup returns CDR1 SNHLY and CDR2 FYNNEI. The CDR3 runs 13 residues. This CDR3 reads CASSRDSGYGYTF. The CDR3 DNA reads TGTGCCAGCAGTCGGGACAGCGGCTATGGCTACACCTTC.

The rearrangement joins TRBV7-2 to TRBJ2-1; 7 bases align to TRBD1. Germline CDR1 and CDR2: SGHTA and FQGNSA. Trimming took 2 bases from V and 4 from J; bases not matched to a gene: 2. This CDR3 is 14 amino acids long. CDR3 in DNA: TGTGCCAGCAGCTTACTGGGACAGTACAATGAGCAGTTCTTC. Amino acids: CASSLLGQYNEQFF. Using reference TRBV7-2 and TRBJ2-1 for the parts outside the CDR3, the full variable domain is GAGVSQSPSNKVTEKGKDVELRCDPISGHTALYWYRQSLGQGLEFLIYFQGNSAPDKSGLPSDRFSAERTGGSVSTLTIQRTQQEDSAVYLCASSLLGQYNEQFFGPGTRLTVL.

This clonotype was seen more than once but under ten times. The chain is built from TRBV25-1 and TRBJ2-7, with D hard to call. Trimming stripped 6 bases from V and 0 bases from J, with 9 bases between. Germline-derived CDR1 and CDR2 are MGHDK and SYGVNS. The CDR3 extends over 13 amino acids. CDR3 bases: TGTGCCAGCAGGAATCCTGGCTCCTACGAGCAGTACTTC. Translating gives CASRNPGSYEQYF.

Only a few counts were recorded for this clonotype. V usage is TRBV6-5 and J usage is TRBJ2-5, with D perhaps matching TRBD1 (6 bases). CDR1 is MNHEY and CDR2 is SVGAGI in the germline V gene. The CDR3 sequence is 15 residues long. With 0 bases removed from V and 5 bases from J, the gap between germline ends came to 13 bases. CDR3 in amino acids: CASSYSKGGSETQYF. As DNA, the CDR3 is TGTGCCAGCAGTTACTCTAAAGGGGGTTCTGAGACCCAGTACTTC.

The rearrangement links TRBV19 to TRBJ2-1, with a weak D call TRBD2 (5 bases). Germline lookup yields CDR1 LNHDA and CDR2 SQIVND (reference sequence). This CDR3 region has 12 residues. The V gene lost 9 bases and the J gene lost 7 bases, with 13 bases spanning the gap. CDR3 DNA sequence: TGTGCCAGCCGGGGTTGGACGAATGAGCAGTTCTTC. This gives the protein CASRGWTNEQFF.

This clonotype was recorded a few times. The chain employs TRBV29-1 and TRBJ2-2; perhaps TRBD2 as D (6 bases). CDR1 and CDR2 (germline): SQVTM, ANQGSEA. The CDR3 is made up of 15 amino acids. The V gene lost 4 bases and the J gene lost 1 base, with 13 bases spanning the gap. CDR3 nucleotide sequence: TGCAGCGTTGTCGTCGATAGCGGGAACACCGGGGAGCTGTTTTTT. This sequence encodes CSVVVDSGNTGELFF.

There are many counts of this clonotype. The chain is built from TRBV15 and TRBJ1-4; TRBD1 might be the D (6 bases). The length of the CDR3 is 16 residues. Germline V gene data show CDR1 as LNHNV and CDR2 as YYDKDF (reference sequence). Trimming shortened V by 0 bases and J by 7 bases, and 15 bases separated the two germline ends. The CDR3 protein is CATSRDLAQGTEKLFF. The DNA of the CDR3 is TGTGCCACCAGCAGAGATCTAGCGCAGGGGACTGAAAAACTGTTTTTT.

This clonotype was seen many times. The gene calls are TRBV19 and TRBJ2-2, with 13 bases fitting TRBD2. Germline trimming cut 6 bases from V and 8 bases from J; bases unmatched to any gene: 6. Per the germline V gene, CDR1 is LNHDA and CDR2 is SQIVND (reference sequence). The CDR3 covers 15 residues. The CDR3 sequence: CASSQLAGGQGELFF. The CDR3 region has the DNA TGTGCCAGTAGCCAACTAGCGGGAGGGCAGGGGGAGCTGTTTTTT.

The genes are TRBV5-1 and TRBJ2-2, with TRBD2 matching over 10 bases. This CDR3 spans 16 amino acids. Trimming took 1 base from V and 6 from J; bases not matched to a gene: 6. CDR1 and CDR2 from the germline V gene are SGHRS and YFSETQ. This CDR3 is CASSLRSSGSPGELFF. In nucleotides, the CDR3 is TGCGCCAGCAGCTTGCGGTCTAGCGGGAGTCCCGGGGAGCTGTTTTTT.

This clonotype has just a few counts. J is TRBJ2-3 and V is TRBV29-1; 16 nucleotides agree with TRBD2. Germline V CDR1 and CDR2: SQVTM, ANQGSEA. The CDR3 is 21 amino acids. The ends lost 4 bases at V and 1 base at J; junction bases unmatched: 17. In nucleotides, the CDR3 is TGCAGCGTTGGAATGGCAGGGACTAGCGGGAGGGCTCTCTTGGGCACAGATACGCAGTATTTT. It specifies CSVGMAGTSGRALLGTDTQYF.

This clonotype was recorded a few times. This chain joins TRBV7-2 and TRBJ2-3; D possibly matches TRBD1 or TRBD2 (5 bases each). The CDR3 sequence is 15 residues long. The germline CDR1 and CDR2 sequences are SGHTA and FQGNSA. Trimming shortened V by 5 bases and J by 0 bases, and 12 bases separated the two germline ends. The CDR3 DNA reads TGTGCCAGCAGCCACCGGGACCCTAGCACAGATACGCAGTATTTT. Its translation is CASSHRDPSTDTQYF.

The rearrangement uses TRBV5-1 and TRBJ2-7, with TRBD2 identical over 8 bases. This CDR3 comprises 15 residues. J lost 3 bases, V lost 3 bases, and 8 bases had no gene match. CDR1 and CDR2 from the germline V gene are SGHRS and YFSETQ. CDR3: CASSWGVSGNYEQYF. The DNA of the CDR3 is TGCGCCAGCAGCTGGGGTGTTAGCGGGAACTACGAGCAGTACTTC.

This clonotype was seen at least ten times. V usage is TRBV20-1 and J usage is TRBJ1-5; no reliable D call. Germline loops: CDR1 DFQATT, CDR2 SNEGSKA (reference sequence). The CDR3 length is 15 residues. V gave up 2 bases and J gave up 2 bases, with 13 bases separating them. The CDR3: CSARPMGSGNQPQHF. The CDR3 coding sequence is TGCAGTGCTAGACCCATGGGATCCGGCAATCAGCCCCAGCATTTT.

The chain employs TRBV27 and TRBJ2-5; TRBD2 aligns across 8 bases. The trim removed 5 bases at V and 7 bases at J, leaving 6 bases unmatched. Germline V gene sequence: CDR1 MNHEY, CDR2 SMNVEV (reference sequence). This CDR3 region has 13 residues. The DNA of the CDR3 is TGTGCCAGCAGTCTGGAGAGCGGGGGGACCCAGTACTTC. Protein: CASSLESGGTQYF.

Note on this clonotype: One end of the junction is discordant with germline, which a read error may explain. The chain uses TRBV7-7 and TRBJ2-2; D unclear. CDR3 length equals 12 residues. Germline loops: CDR1 SSHAT, CDR2 FNYEAQ (reference sequence). CDR3 coding DNA: TGTGCCGGCAGCTTAAGGACCGGGGAGCTGTTTTTT. It is translated as CAGSLRTGELFF.

The chain links TRBV10-3 to TRBJ1-4; D is unresolved. CDR3 size: 14 residues. Germline CDR1 and CDR2: ENHRY and SYGVKD. V lost 6 bases, J lost 5 bases, and 13 bases lay in between. CDR3 nucleotides: TGTGCCATCAGGGCCCAAGGGCCCAATGAAAAACTGTTTTTT. Encoded protein: CAIRAQGPNEKLFF.

The chain has TRBV20-1 and TRBJ1-3; 8 bases align to TRBD1. The germline V gene has CDR1 DFQATT and CDR2 SNEGSKA (reference sequence). The junction had 16 bases not matched to a gene; V was cut back by 3 bases and J by 3 bases. The length of the CDR3 is 18 residues. The CDR3 region has the DNA TGCAGTGCTAGGTTCCCGGACAGGGTCGTCGGGAGTGGAAACACCATATATTTT. Its protein product is CSARFPDRVVGSGNTIYF.

This chain links TRBV28 with TRBJ2-1; D may be TRBD2 (6 bases). The CDR3 runs to 17 residues. The V and J ends lost 6 bases and 7 bases respectively, with 25 bases between them. CDR1 MDHEN and CDR2 SYDVKM come from the germline V gene. This CDR3 is CASRTNSRGVVSNEQFF. The CDR3, as DNA: TGTGCCAGCAGAACCAACTCCCGCGGGGTAGTGTCTAATGAGCAGTTCTTC. Drawing the rest from reference TRBV28 and TRBJ2-1, the complete variable domain is DVKVTQSSRYLVKRTGEKVFLECVQDMDHENMFWYRQDPGLGLRLIYFSYDVKMKEKGDIPEGYSVSREKKERFSLILESASTNQTSMYLCASRTNSRGVVSNEQFFGPGTRLTVL.

The sample holds many counts of this clonotype. One junction end does not reproduce the germline sequence, and a read error may be involved. The chain couples TRBV7-7 to TRBJ2-5; D perhaps matches TRBD2 (6 bases). From germline, CDR1 is SSHAT and CDR2 FNYEAQ (reference sequence). The CDR3 spans 14 residues. Written as DNA, the CDR3 is TGTGCTAGCAGCTTAGCGGACTGGGGGGAGACCCAGTACTTC. Translation: CASSLADWGETQYF.